The text below deals with one TCR beta chain. Its antigen is not yet known. The sample holds no much larger clone one base away, and base qualities are not on file. Receptor amplification or capture employed the immunoSEQ multiplex PCR assay. For the multiplex PCR, a mixture combining 60 forward primers for TCR Vbeta segments and 13 reverse primers for TCR Jbeta segments was used. Amplification of the CDR3 region of rearranged TCR beta genes was performed with a multiplex PCR assay on genomic DNA. On the Illumina HiSeq System, the amplified TCR beta libraries were sequenced as 87-base-pair reads. The authors' pipeline ran thus. Across the 700 or so repertoires, a later analysis counted about 81 million unique TCR beta chains, 9 million to 14 million of which were shared by at least two donors. Raw reads were error-corrected and collapsed into unique sequences with a nearest-neighbor algorithm that merged closely related sequences to remove PCR and sequencing errors. Alignment of CDR3 sequences to IMGT reference sequences was used to assign V, D and J gene segments. For a sequence to be retained, a match of at least six nucleotides was required to both a V gene segment and a J gene segment. A rearrangement counted as productive if the CDR3 had no stop codons and remained in frame with V and J, and every other rearrangement counted as non-productive. CDR3 was defined according to IMGT convention as the region running from the second conserved V-encoded cysteine to the conserved J-encoded phenylalanine. Sequences without an unambiguous match to a single V gene segment were excluded from the earlier analysis of approximately 560 of the donors. An earlier analysis of about 590 of the donors classified V segments as functional when productive rearrangements were above 56.7% and as segregating when the standard deviation between donors was above 5%. To diagnose cytomegalovirus status from the catalog of TCR beta chain sequences, a statistical classification framework was built. In a later analysis, TCR nucleotide sequences were compared against IMGT/GENE-DB human TR gene sequences so that V and J genes could be assigned. Using the TCRdist pipeline, a later analysis assigned CDR3 sequences along with most-parsimonious VDJ recombination scenarios. In a later analysis, each TCR beta chain was defined by its CDR3 amino acid sequence together with its V-gene family, and reads lacking a unique V-gene family were excluded. To address suspected cross-contamination and a sequencing artifact, a later analysis removed over 500 highly shared, low-generation-probability nucleotide sequences. For each public chain, a later analysis derived a clonal expansion index from normalized ranks of inferred template counts within each repertoire. Generation probabilities in a later analysis came from a VDJ recombination model fitted to out-of-frame rearrangements, and those results were checked against IGoR. A later analysis scored TCR-TCR, TCR-HLA and TCR-CMV co-occurrence with hypergeometric tests, applying a repertoire-size bias correction to TCR pairs. False discovery rates were estimated in a later analysis by permuting HLA or CMV assignments 20 times. In a later analysis, co-occurring TCRs were grouped with DBSCAN, and TCRdist sequence similarity was added when clustering was performed within HLA-allele-positive subsets. Co-occurrence clustering excluded repertoires with fewer than 30,000 or more than 120,000 public chains, plus five with anomalous nucleotide sharing. The table comes from immuneACCESS by way of TCRdb, which keeps in-frame sequences with V and J called. Part of the clones is missing from these tables; in studies checked, under half for an unresolved V gene and the rest for unknown reasons. V and J calls and clone size are those listed in that table; D and trimming were worked out from the DNA. This sample holds 99,000 or so clones; around 75% were observed only once. The top ten constitute roughly 1.2% of the sample.

In total, 600 or so healthy bone marrow donors made up the cohort. At the time of sampling, all cohort members were nominally healthy, though unrecorded immune exposures were likely present. The donor tested CMV seronegative, placing the donor among the 350 to 400 seronegative members of the cohort. Every donor gave a peripheral blood sample, and the peripheral blood mononuclear cells from that sample were used for TCR beta sequencing. The Qiagen DNeasy Blood Extraction Kit was used to extract genomic DNA from the blood cell samples. This specimen comes from a study of cytomegalovirus exposure and HLA in healthy donors (dated by TCRdb to about 2017). Regarding the study in general: An earlier analysis of fewer than 750 of the donors reported about 280 Gb of sequence data and around 110 million unique TCR beta sequences obtained from 180 million or so T cells. An early release covering more than 500 HLA-typed donors comprised about 300 gigabases of sequencing data and around 80 million unique TCR sequences. The genetic ancestry cluster associated with self-reported Caucasian donors included around 76% of the approximately 400 genotyped donors. The aim of the study was to test whether cataloging public T cell receptors could identify signatures of past pathogen exposure. The study profiled the T cell repertoires of about 640 subjects by immunosequencing and related them to cytomegalovirus serostatus. Besides the first cohort of around 700 subjects, a separate validation cohort made up of 95 to 150 different subjects was used. High-throughput TCR immunosequencing, statistical association of individual TCRs with disease status, and machine learning were combined to predict cytomegalovirus infection status. A later analysis re-examined previously published TCR beta repertoires from about 700 donors and added high-resolution HLA genotyping to investigate patterns of TCR occurrence. Rather than drawing on any new phenotypic data, the later analysis identified candidate immune exposures from TCR beta sequences and the way those sequences occurred across donors. An earlier analysis of 587 of the donors applied high-throughput TCR beta sequencing to assess whether each TCR beta V gene segment acted as functional or pseudogenic. Alongside the repertoire data, information on donor age, sex, ethnicity and CMV serostatus was compiled. In a later genetic analysis, genome-wide SNP genotypes for about 55% of the roughly 670 donors were used, and that subset was treated as a discovery cohort. All discovery cohort repertoires had been generated using a single sequencing platform. Class I and class II HLA loci were covered by the typing at four-digit resolution. The number of donors typed differed by locus, with 629-630 for A, B, C, DRB1 and DQB1, around 500 for DQA1, 606 for DPA1, and some 440 for DPB1. Because of strong linkage in the cohort, roughly 5 DR-DQ haplotypes were treated as single units for association and clustering. Among almost 400 genotyped donors of the cohort, an average of 235,054 unique TCR beta nucleotide sequences were sequenced per donor, around 20% of them non-productive.

What the study reported, not specific to this receptor: At a false discovery rate of 0.05, a later analysis linked 16,951 TCR beta sequences to specific HLA alleles. Across donors, most TCR sequences were observed very rarely, whereas some public TCRs were present in many individuals. When HLA alleles, especially DR and DQ, strongly co-occurred, TCR associations were difficult to assign to individual alleles. An earlier analysis of approximately 590 of the donors showed that most TCR beta V segments appeared in productive rearrangements either about 90% or about 30% of the time, which broadly matched IMGT annotations. For the cohort, immune exposure information was limited to CMV serostatus. Compared with the approximately 700-donor mean, donors in an Asian-associated ancestry cluster had fewer N-insertions in productive TCRs, according to a later genetic analysis. In a later analysis, most CMV-associated TCR beta chains were found to appear HLA-restricted, with HLA associations seemingly driven largely by CMV exposure. A cluster of highly shared sequence variants was judged likely to be a technical artifact of the sequencing pipeline. In a later analysis, TCR association rates were found to vary across HLA loci, with the most associated TCRs seen for DRB1 alleles and the fewest for HLA-C alleles. Linkage disequilibrium might explain the correlated functional status among segregating V segments, but an unknown experimental factor could not be excluded. HLA typing was unavailable for some donors at each locus, so association tests used only the typed subset. This cohort had only TCR beta chains sequenced, and the lack of alpha or paired-chain data limited which features could be detected. It was suggested by the authors that the approach could potentially be generalized to other disease states and immunological phenotypes. A further reported finding was that TCR beta sequences accurately predicted the HLA-A and HLA-B alleles for most subjects in the first cohort. Presence/absence analyses assumed roughly uniform sequencing depth across donors, an assumption that may not hold. In a later analysis, HLA-associated TCR beta chains showed more clonal expansion and lower generation probabilities than non-associated chains that were equally common. The earlier analysis of about 600 of the donors excluded some 16 rarely observed V segments, including chromosome 9 orphons, because counts were too low. A later genetic analysis associated a missense DCLRE1C variant with V-gene and J-gene trimming of TCR beta chains, and an independent cohort replicated the association. Cytomegalovirus status was reported to be diagnosed by the classifier with high specificity and sensitivity in both the original and validation cohorts. The study listed approximately 150 TCR beta chains as associated with cytomegalovirus. Three of the identified cytomegalovirus-associated TCR beta chains were confirmed in vitro to be specific for cytomegalovirus antigens. In a later analysis, several top co-occurrence clusters were reported to appear linked to parvovirus B19, influenza, CMV and Epstein-Barr virus.

This receptor was taken from a man aged 35 to 55 in good health and CMV-seronegative. Sequencing input: PBMCs.

This receptor carries the CDR3 CATITTGGFQPQHF. The DNA sequence is as follows: TGTGCCACGATAACTACAGGGGGCTTTCAGCCCCAGCATTTT. This chain joins TRBV15 to TRBJ1-5, and TRBD1 matches 9 of the central bases. The cysteine opens and the phenylalanine closes a CDR3 of 14 amino acids. This entry keeps only the CDR3 DNA: 42 bases, framed from base 1. The junction shows trimming of 9 bases on V and 6 bases on J, and the gene matches do not reach 9 bases of it. CDR1 and CDR2, per the germline V gene (reference sequence), are LNHNV and YYDKDF.